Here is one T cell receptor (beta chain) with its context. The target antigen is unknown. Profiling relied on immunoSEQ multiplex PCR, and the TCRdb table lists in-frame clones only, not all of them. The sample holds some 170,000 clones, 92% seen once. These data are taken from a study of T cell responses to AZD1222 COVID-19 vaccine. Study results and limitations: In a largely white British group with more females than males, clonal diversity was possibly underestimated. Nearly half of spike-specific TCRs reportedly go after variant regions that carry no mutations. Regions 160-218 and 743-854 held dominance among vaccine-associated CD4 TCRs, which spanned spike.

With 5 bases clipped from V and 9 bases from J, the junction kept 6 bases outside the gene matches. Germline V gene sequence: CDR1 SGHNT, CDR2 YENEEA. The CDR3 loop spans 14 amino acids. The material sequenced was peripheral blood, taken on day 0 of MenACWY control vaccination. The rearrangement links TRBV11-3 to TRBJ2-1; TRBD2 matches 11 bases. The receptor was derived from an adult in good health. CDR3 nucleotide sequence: TGTGCCAGCAGCCTCCGACTAGCGGGAATTGAGCAGTTCTTC. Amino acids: CASSLRLAGIEQFF.